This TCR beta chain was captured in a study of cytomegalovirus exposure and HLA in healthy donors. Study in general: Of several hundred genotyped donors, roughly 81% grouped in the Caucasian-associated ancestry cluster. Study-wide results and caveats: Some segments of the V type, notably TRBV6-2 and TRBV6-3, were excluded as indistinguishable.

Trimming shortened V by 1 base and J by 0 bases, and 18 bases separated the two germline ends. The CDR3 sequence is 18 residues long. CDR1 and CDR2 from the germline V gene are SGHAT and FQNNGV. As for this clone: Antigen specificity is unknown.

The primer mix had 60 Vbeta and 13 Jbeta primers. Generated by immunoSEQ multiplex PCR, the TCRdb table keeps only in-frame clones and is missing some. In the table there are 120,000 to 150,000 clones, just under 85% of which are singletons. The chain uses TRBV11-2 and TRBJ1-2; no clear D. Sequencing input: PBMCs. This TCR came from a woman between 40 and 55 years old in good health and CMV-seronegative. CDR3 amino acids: CASSLVALQRTTNYGYTF. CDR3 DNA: TGTGCCAGCAGCTTAGTAGCGCTACAGAGAACTACTAACTATGGCTACACCTTC.